The next 19 T cell receptor beta chains were all read from a single sample in a study of blood T cell repertoires in COVID-19. Profiled with immunoSEQ multiplex PCR; TCRdb holds only in-frame clones, not every one. The sample shows more than 110,000 clones, approximately 84% of them seen only once. The material sequenced was peripheral blood. The receptors originated from a human donor in a cohort sampled during active COVID-19.

This chain joins TRBV5-4 and TRBJ2-1, with D possibly matching TRBD2 (5 bases). CDR1 and CDR2 (germline): SGHNT, YYREEE (reference sequence). This CDR3 spans 15 amino acids. The germline V and J ends were trimmed by 0 bases and 1 base, with 8 bases remaining between them. CDR3: CASSLARGSYNEQFF. The CDR3 nucleotides are TGTGCCAGCAGCTTGGCCCGAGGGTCCTACAATGAGCAGTTCTTC.

This chain links TRBV19 with TRBJ1-2, with 8 nucleotides matching TRBD1. The germline gives CDR1 LNHDA, CDR2 SQIVND (reference sequence). The CDR3 has 16 amino acids. V trimming: 0 bases; J trimming: 3 bases; junction bases outside the gene matches: 6. The CDR3 protein is CASSIELPTGDYGYTF. The CDR3, as DNA: TGTGCCAGTAGTATAGAGCTCCCGACAGGGGACTATGGCTACACCTTC.

The chain has TRBV2 and TRBJ2-3; weak D call: TRBD1 (5 bases). Germline lookup yields CDR1 SNHLY and CDR2 FYNNEI. CDR3 length: 16 amino acids. V was shortened by 6 bases and J by 3 bases, with 19 bases between the two germline ends. In nucleotides, the CDR3 is TGTGCCAGCAGATCCCGGGTAAGGGGAACGACAGATACGCAGTATTTT. Its translation: CASRSRVRGTTDTQYF. The complete variable domain, with remaining parts taken from reference TRBV2 and TRBJ2-3, reads EPEVTQTPSHQVTQMGQEVILRCVPISNHLYFYWYRQILGQKVEFLVSFYNNEISEKSEIFDDQFSVERPDGSNFTLKIRSTKLEDSAMYFCASRSRVRGTTDTQYFGPGTRLTVL.

The chain carries TRBV19 and TRBJ2-1; D unclear. Trimming removed 1 base from V and 4 bases from J, with 5 bases in between. This CDR3 is 13 amino acids long. Germline CDR1 LNHDA, CDR2 SQIVND (reference sequence). CDR3 nucleotide sequence: TGTGCCAGTAGTATAGTCAATTACAATGAGCAGTTCTTC. Residues: CASSIVNYNEQFF.

This chain links TRBV4-1 with TRBJ2-5; 10 bases align to TRBD1. V shed 5 bases, J shed 1 base, and the junction held 7 bases outside the gene matches. Germline V gene data show CDR1 as MGHRA and CDR2 as YSYEKL. The CDR3 runs 16 residues. CDR3 residues: CASSFGTGEIQETQYF. The CDR3 DNA reads as TGCGCCAGCAGCTTCGGGACAGGGGAAATCCAAGAGACCCAGTACTTC.

This sequence joins TRBV5-1 and TRBJ2-2, with 9 nucleotides matching TRBD1. V was clipped by 6 bases and J by 5 bases; unmatched bases: 11. Germline CDR1 is SGHRS and CDR2 is YFSETQ. The CDR3 is 16 amino acids. In DNA, the CDR3 is TGCGCCAGCACCCCGAAGGGGACAGGGTCGACCGGGGAGCTGTTTTTT. Encoded protein: CASTPKGTGSTGELFF.

This chain uses TRBV27 with TRBJ2-7; D might be TRBD1 (6 bases). Trimming cost V 7 bases and J 3 bases, with 22 bases left between them. Germline V CDR1 and CDR2: MNHEY, SMNVEV (reference sequence). The length of the CDR3 is 16 residues. CDR3 in amino acids: CASTPRHRALCYEQYF. In nucleotides, the CDR3 is TGTGCCAGCACCCCTCGGCACAGGGCACTCTGCTACGAGCAGTACTTC.

V is TRBV6-2 or TRBV6-3 and J is TRBJ1-2, with 12 positions matching TRBD1. This CDR3 region has 19 residues. Trimming at V came to 2 bases and at J to 2 bases, leaving 12 bases not matched to a gene. Germline-derived CDR1 and CDR2 are MNHEY and SVGEGT. The CDR3 here is CASSYGGTGGLAKNYGYTF. The CDR3 nucleotides are TGTGCCAGCAGTTACGGAGGGACAGGGGGCTTAGCCAAGAACTATGGCTACACCTTC.

This sequence joins TRBV2 and TRBJ2-7, with 7 bases identical to TRBD1. The CDR3 has 13 amino acids. The junction had 8 bases not matched to a gene; V was cut back by 7 bases and J by 5 bases. Per germline, CDR1 SNHLY and CDR2 FYNNEI. The CDR3 DNA sequence: TGTGCCAGCACTTCGACAGGGACCCACGAGCAGTACTTC. Amino acid sequence: CASTSTGTHEQYF.

The chain uses TRBV28 and TRBJ1-6; tentatively, D is TRBD1 (6 bases). The ends were cut back, 5 bases at V and 14 bases at J, with 13 bases in the middle. The CDR3 loop spans 12 amino acids. Per germline, CDR1 MDHEN and CDR2 SYDVKM. The CDR3 nucleotides are TGTGCCAGCAGTCTTTTCAGGGGTACCCTCCACTTT. This gives the protein CASSLFRGTLHF.

The rearrangement joins TRBV6-5 to TRBJ1-3; the D gene is possibly TRBD1 (5 bases). CDR3 length: 16 amino acids. The V end was cut by 0 bases, the J end by 2 bases, with 11 bases between. Per germline, CDR1 MNHEY and CDR2 SVGAGI. CDR3 bases: TGTGCCAGCAGTTACTCACCACAGGAAACTGGAAACACCATATATTTT. Translating it yields CASSYSPQETGNTIYF.

The chain couples TRBV25-1 to TRBJ2-5; TRBD1 agrees at 9 bases. Germline V lookup: CDR1 MGHDK, CDR2 SYGVNS. After removal of 1 base from V and 5 bases from J, the junction contained 8 bases not matched to a gene. The CDR3 sequence is 16 residues long. In DNA form, the CDR3 reads TGTGCCAGCAGTGAATTTGGGACAGGGTACAAGGAGACCCAGTACTTC. Residues: CASSEFGTGYKETQYF.

The genes are TRBV3-1 (or the pseudogene TRBV3-2) and TRBJ1-2, with 7 bases aligning to TRBD1. This CDR3 has 17 residues. The ends lost 4 bases at V and 2 bases at J; junction bases unmatched: 13. Germline assignment: CDR1 LGHDT and CDR2 YNNKEL (reference sequence). The CDR3 DNA sequence: TGTGCCAGCAGCCGGGACAGCAAAATATCCTTGAACTATGGCTACACCTTC. Translation: CASSRDSKISLNYGYTF.

This clone has more than one count but fewer than ten. The chain employs TRBV7-9 and TRBJ2-3; no firm D call. Germline V gene data show CDR1 as SEHNR and CDR2 as FQNEAQ (reference sequence). This CDR3 is 17 amino acids long. V was clipped by 1 base and J by 1 base, with 15 bases between them. The DNA of the CDR3 is TGTGCCAGCAGCTTAGGACGCACAGAAATCCGCACAGATACGCAGTATTTT. It yields the protein CASSLGRTEIRTDTQYF.

The chain employs TRBV7-9 and TRBJ1-2; a weak D match, TRBD1 (5 bases). The CDR3 has 13 amino acids. Germline CDR1 and CDR2: SEHNR and FQNEAQ (reference sequence). V was shortened by 1 base and J by 2 bases, with 5 bases between the two germline ends. In nucleotides, the CDR3 is TGTGCCAGCAGCTTAGGGGGCAACTATGGCTACACCTTC. Residues: CASSLGGNYGYTF. Using reference TRBV7-9 and TRBJ1-2 for the parts outside the CDR3, the full variable domain is DTGVSQNPRHKITKRGQNVTFRCDPISEHNRLYWYRQTLGQGPEFLTYFQNEAQLEKSRLLSDRFSAERPKGSFSTLEIQRTEQGDSAMYLCASSLGGNYGYTFGSGTRLTVV.

The chain couples TRBV5-8 to TRBJ2-3; no firm D call. The germline V and J ends were trimmed by 1 base and 3 bases, with 6 bases remaining between them. Germline V lookup: CDR1 SGHTS, CDR2 YDEGEE. This CDR3 has 13 amino acids. CDR3 sequence reads: CASSLRRTDTQYF. In DNA form, the CDR3 reads TGTGCCAGCAGCTTGAGGCGGACAGATACGCAGTATTTT.

The chain has TRBV10-1 and TRBJ1-1; D may be TRBD1 (5 bases). Trimming stripped 0 bases from V and 5 bases from J, with 13 bases between. The CDR3 loop spans 15 amino acids. Germline CDR1 is WNHNN and CDR2 is SYGVQD (reference sequence). In nucleotides, the CDR3 is TGCGCCAGCAGTGAGTCGAAGAAGGGGAGGACTGAAGCTTTCTTT. Its translation is CASSESKKGRTEAFF.

This chain uses TRBV7-6 with TRBJ2-1; 9 nucleotides match TRBD2. V shed 0 bases and J 3 bases; nucleotides not matched to a gene: 9. Germline-derived CDR1 and CDR2 are SGHVS and FNYEAQ. The CDR3 contains 18 residues. In DNA form, the CDR3 reads TGTGCCAGCAGCTTAGCGCTAACGGCGGGGGGGCGCTACAATGAGCAGTTCTTC. This encodes CASSLALTAGGRYNEQFF.

V gene TRBV5-1 combines with J gene TRBJ2-7, with 10 bases fitting TRBD2. The length of the CDR3 is 14 residues. J lost 3 bases, V lost 3 bases, and 3 bases had no gene match. From germline, CDR1 is SGHRS and CDR2 YFSETQ. The CDR3 loop is CASSSGLAVYEQYF. In DNA form, the CDR3 reads TGCGCCAGCAGCTCAGGACTAGCGGTCTACGAGCAGTACTTC.